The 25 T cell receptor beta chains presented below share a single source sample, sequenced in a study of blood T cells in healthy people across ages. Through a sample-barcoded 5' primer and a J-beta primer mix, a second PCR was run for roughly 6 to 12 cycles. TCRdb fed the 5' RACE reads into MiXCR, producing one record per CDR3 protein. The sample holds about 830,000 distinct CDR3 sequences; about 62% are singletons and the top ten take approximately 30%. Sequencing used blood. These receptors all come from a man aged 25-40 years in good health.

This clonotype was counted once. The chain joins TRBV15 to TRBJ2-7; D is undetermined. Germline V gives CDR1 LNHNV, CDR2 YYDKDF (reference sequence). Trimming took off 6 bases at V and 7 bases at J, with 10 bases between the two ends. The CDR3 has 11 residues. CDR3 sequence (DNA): TGTGCCACCAGATTCCTGGGAGAGCAGTACTTC. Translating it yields CATRFLGEQYF.

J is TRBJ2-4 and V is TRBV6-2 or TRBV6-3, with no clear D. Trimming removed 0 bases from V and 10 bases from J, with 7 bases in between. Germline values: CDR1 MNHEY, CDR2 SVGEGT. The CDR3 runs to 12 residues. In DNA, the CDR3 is TGTGCCAGCAGTTACTCGAACGGGATTCAGTACTTC. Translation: CASSYSNGIQYF.

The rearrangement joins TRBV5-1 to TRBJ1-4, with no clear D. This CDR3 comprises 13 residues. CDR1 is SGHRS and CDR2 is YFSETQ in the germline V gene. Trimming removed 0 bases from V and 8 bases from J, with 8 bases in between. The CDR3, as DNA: TGCGCCAGCAGCTTGGATGGGAGCGAAAAACTGTTTTTT. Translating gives CASSLDGSEKLFF.

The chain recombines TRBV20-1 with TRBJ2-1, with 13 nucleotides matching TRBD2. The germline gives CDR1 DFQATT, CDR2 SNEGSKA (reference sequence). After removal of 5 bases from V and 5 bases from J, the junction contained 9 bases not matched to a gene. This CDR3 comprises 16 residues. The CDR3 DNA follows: TGCAGTGCTGGGGGCCCCGGGACTAGCGGGAACAATGAGCAGTTCTTC. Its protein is CSAGGPGTSGNNEQFF.

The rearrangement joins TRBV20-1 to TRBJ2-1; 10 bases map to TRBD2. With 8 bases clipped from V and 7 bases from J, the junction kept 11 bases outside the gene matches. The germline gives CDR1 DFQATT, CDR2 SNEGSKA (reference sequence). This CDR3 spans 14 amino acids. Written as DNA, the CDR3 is TGCAGTTCCAAACCCGGACTAGCGGTGAATGAGCAGTTCTTC. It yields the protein CSSKPGLAVNEQFF.

CDR3 DNA sequence: TGCGCCAGCAGCCAAAATAGGGGCGAAGGGGGCTACACCTTC. Its translation: CASSQNRGEGGYTF. The rearrangement uses TRBV4-3 and TRBJ1-2, with a possible D match to TRBD1 (5 bases). The CDR3 length is 14 residues. Trimming removed 2 bases from V and 8 bases from J, with 15 bases in between. CDR1 LGHNA and CDR2 YSLEER come from the germline V gene.

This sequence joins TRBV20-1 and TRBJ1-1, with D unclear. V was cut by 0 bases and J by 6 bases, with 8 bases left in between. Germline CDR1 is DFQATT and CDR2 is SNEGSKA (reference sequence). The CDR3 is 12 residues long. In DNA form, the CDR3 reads TGCAGTGCTAGAGAAGGTGGAGCTGAAGCTTTCTTT. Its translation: CSAREGGAEAFF.

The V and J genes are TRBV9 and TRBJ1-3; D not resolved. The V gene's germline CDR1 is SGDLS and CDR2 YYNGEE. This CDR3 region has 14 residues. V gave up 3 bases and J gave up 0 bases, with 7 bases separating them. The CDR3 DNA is TGTGCCAGCAGCGGATGGATCTCTGGAAACACCATATATTTT. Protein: CASSGWISGNTIYF.

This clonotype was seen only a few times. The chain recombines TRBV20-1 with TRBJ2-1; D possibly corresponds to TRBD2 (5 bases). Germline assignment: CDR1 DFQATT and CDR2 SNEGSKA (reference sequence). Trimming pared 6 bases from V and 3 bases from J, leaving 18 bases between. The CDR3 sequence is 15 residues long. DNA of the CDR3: TGCAGTGCCGTGGGGAAGGACTCTTACTACAATGAGCAGTTCTTC. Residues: CSAVGKDSYYNEQFF.

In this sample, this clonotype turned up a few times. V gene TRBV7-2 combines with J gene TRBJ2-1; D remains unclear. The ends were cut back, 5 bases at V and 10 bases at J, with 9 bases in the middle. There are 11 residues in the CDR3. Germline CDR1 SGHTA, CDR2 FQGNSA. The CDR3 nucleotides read TGTGCCAGCAGCCCCTCTCGGGAGCAGTTCTTC. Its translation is CASSPSREQFF.

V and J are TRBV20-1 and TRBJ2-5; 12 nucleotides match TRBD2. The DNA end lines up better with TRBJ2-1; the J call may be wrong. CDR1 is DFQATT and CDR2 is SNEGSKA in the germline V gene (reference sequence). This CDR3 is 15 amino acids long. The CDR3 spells CSAPTSGGPQETQFF. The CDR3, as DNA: TGCAGTGCTCCGACTAGCGGGGGACCCCAAGAGACCCAGTTCTTC.

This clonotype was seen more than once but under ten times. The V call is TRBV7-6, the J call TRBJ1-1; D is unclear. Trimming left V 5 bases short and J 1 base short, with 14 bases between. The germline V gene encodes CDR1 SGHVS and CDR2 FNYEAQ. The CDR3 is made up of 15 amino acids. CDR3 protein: CASSLSRGTNTEAFF. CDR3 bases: TGTGCCAGCAGCCTAAGTCGGGGTACGAACACTGAAGCTTTCTTT.

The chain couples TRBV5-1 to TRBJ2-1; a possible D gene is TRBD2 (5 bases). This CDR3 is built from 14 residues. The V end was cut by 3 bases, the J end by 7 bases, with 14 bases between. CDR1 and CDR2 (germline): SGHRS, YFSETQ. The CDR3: CASSSREEENEQFF. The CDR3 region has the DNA TGCGCCAGCAGCTCCCGAGAGGAGGAGAATGAGCAGTTCTTC.

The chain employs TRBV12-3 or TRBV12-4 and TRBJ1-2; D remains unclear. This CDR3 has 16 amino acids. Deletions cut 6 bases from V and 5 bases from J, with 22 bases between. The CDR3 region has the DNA TGTGCCAGCAGCCGCTCCGATACAGTTTATATGTATGGCTACACCTTC. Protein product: CASSRSDTVYMYGYTF.

CDR3 in amino acids: CSASKGYQETQYF. DNA for the CDR3: TGCAGTGCTAGTAAGGGGTACCAAGAGACCCAGTACTTC. The rearrangement joins TRBV20-1 to TRBJ2-5; the D gene is possibly TRBD1 (5 bases). There are 13 residues in the CDR3. The V gene's germline CDR1 is DFQATT and CDR2 SNEGSKA (reference sequence). Trimming removed 3 bases at V and 0 bases at J, with 8 bases between.

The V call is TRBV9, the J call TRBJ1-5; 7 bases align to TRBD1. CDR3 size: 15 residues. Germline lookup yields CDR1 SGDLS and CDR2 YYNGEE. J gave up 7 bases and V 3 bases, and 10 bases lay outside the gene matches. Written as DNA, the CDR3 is TGTGCCAGCAGCGACGGGACAGTGGGGAGACAGCCCCAGCATTTT. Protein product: CASSDGTVGRQPQHF.

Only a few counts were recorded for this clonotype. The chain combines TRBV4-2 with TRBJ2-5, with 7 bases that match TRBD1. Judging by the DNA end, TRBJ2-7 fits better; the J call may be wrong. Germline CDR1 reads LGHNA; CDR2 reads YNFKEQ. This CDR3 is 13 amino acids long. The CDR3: CASSQPDRDEQYF. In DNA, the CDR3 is TGTGCCAGCAGCCAACCTGACAGGGACGAGCAGTACTTC.

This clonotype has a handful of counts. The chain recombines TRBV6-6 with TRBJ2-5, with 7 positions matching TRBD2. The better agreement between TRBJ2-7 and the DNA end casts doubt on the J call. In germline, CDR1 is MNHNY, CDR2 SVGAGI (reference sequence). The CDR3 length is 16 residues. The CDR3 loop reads CASSYSGGRELSEQYF. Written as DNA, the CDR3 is TGTGCCAGCAGTTACTCGGGGGGGAGGGAATTAAGCGAGCAGTACTTC.

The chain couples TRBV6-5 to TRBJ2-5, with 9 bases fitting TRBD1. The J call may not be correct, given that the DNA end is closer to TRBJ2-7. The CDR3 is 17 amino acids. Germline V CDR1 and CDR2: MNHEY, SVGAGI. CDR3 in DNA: TGTGCCAGCAGTTTGACTAGGTTGGGGGACAGGGCCTACGAGCAGTACTTC. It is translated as CASSLTRLGDRAYEQYF.

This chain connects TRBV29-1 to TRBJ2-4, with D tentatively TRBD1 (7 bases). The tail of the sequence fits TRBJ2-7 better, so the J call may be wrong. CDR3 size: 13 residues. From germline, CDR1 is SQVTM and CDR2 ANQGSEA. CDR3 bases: TGCAGCGTCCGCGGGACAGTTTCGATCGAGCAGTACTTC. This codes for CSVRGTVSIEQYF.

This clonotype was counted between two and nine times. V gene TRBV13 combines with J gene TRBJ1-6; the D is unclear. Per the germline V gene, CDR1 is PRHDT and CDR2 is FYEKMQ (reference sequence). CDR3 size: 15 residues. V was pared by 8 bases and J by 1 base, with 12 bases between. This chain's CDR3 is CASREGGSYNSPLHF. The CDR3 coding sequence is TGTGCCAGCCGGGAGGGCGGGTCCTATAATTCACCCCTCCACTTT.

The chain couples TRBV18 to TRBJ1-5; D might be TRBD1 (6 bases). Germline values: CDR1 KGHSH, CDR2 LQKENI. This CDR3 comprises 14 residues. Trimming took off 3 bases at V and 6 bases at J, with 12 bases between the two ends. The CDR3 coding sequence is TGTGCCAGCTCACCCGGACAGAGGGGTCAGCCCCAGCATTTT. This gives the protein CASSPGQRGQPQHF. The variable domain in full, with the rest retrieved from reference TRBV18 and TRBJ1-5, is NAGVMQNPRHLVRRRGQEARLRCSPMKGHSHVYWYRQLPEEGLKFMVYLQKENIIDESGMPKERFSAEFPKEGPSILRIQQVVRGDSAAYFCASSPGQRGQPQHFGDGTRLSIL.

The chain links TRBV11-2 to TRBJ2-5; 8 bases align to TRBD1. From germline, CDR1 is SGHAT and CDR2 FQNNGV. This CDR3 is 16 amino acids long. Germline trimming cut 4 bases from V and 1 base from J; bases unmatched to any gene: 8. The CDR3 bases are TGTGCCAGCAGCTCTAGGACAGGGTTGGGCCAAGAGACCCAGTACTTC. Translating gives CASSSRTGLGQETQYF. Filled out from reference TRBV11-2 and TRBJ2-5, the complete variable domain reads EAGVAQSPRYKIIEKRQSVAFWCNPISGHATLYWYQQILGQGPKLLIQFQNNGVVDDSQLPKDRFSAERLKGVDSTLKIQPAKLEDSAVYLCASSSRTGLGQETQYFGPGTRLLVL.

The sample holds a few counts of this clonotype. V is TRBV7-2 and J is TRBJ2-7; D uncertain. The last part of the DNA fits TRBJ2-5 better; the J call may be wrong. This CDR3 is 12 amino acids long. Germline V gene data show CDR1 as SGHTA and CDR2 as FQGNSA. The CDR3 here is CASSLVQRTQYF. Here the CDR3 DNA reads TGTGCCAGCAGCTTAGTACAACGGACCCAGTACTTC.

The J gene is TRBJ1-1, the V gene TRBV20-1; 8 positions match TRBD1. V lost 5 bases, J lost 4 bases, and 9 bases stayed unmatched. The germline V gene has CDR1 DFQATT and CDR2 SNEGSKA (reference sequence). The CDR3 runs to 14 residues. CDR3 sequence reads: CSARDDRGFTEAFF. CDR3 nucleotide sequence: TGCAGTGCTCGGGACGACAGGGGTTTCACTGAAGCTTTCTTT.